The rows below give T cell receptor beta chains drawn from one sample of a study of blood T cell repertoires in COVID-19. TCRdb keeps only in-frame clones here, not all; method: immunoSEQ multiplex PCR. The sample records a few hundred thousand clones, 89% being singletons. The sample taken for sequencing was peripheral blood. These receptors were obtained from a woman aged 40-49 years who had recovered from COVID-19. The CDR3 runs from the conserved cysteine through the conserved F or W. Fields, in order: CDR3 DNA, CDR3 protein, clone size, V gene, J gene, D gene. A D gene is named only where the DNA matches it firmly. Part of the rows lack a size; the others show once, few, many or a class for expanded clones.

CDR3nt: TGTGCCTGGAGTAGTGGCGGGTCTAGCACAGATACGCAGTATTTT
CDR3aa: CAWSSGGSSTDTQYF
abundance: -
v_gene: TRBV30
j_gene: TRBJ2-3
d_gene: -

CDR3nt: TGTGCCAGCAGCGGTTACGGGCCGGACAGGAAAGATAACTATGGCTACACCTTC
CDR3aa: CASSGYGPDRKDNYGYTF
abundance: once
v_gene: TRBV9
j_gene: TRBJ1-2
d_gene: TRBD1

CDR3nt: TGTGCCAGCAGCCGGACAGGGGATCAGCCCCAGCATTTT
CDR3aa: CASSRTGDQPQHF
abundance: -
v_gene: TRBV7-9
j_gene: TRBJ1-5
d_gene: TRBD1

CDR3nt: TGTGCCAGTAGTATAGGGCAGACAACTAGCACAGATACGCAGTATTTT
CDR3aa: CASSIGQTTSTDTQYF
abundance: -
v_gene: TRBV19
j_gene: TRBJ2-3
d_gene: -

CDR3nt: TGTGCCAGCAGTACCCCGGGACAGGGCGCTAACTATGGCTACACCTTC
CDR3aa: CASSTPGQGANYGYTF
abundance: -
v_gene: TRBV6-2/TRBV6-3
j_gene: TRBJ1-2
d_gene: TRBD1

CDR3nt: TGTGCCAGCAGCTTGTCCACAGGCCATAGCAATCAGCCCCAGCATTTT
CDR3aa: CASSLSTGHSNQPQHF
abundance: -
v_gene: TRBV5-6
j_gene: TRBJ1-5
d_gene: -

CDR3nt: TGTGCCAGCAGCGCCGGGCCCTTACAGGGAAGCTATGGCTACACCTTC
CDR3aa: CASSAGPLQGSYGYTF
abundance: -
v_gene: TRBV9
j_gene: TRBJ1-2
d_gene: -

CDR3nt: TGTGCCAGCAGTTTTCGGGGACAGGGAAACACTGAAGCTTTCTTT
CDR3aa: CASSFRGQGNTEAFF
abundance: -
v_gene: TRBV28
j_gene: TRBJ1-1
d_gene: TRBD1

CDR3nt: TGTGCCAGCAGCGCGGGCGAGGGACAGGAGAACACTGAAGCTTTCTTT
CDR3aa: CASSAGEGQENTEAFF
abundance: -
v_gene: TRBV21-1
j_gene: TRBJ1-1
d_gene: -

CDR3nt: TGCGCCAGCAGCGTTTCAGGTGTTGGCACCGGGGAGCTGTTTTTT
CDR3aa: CASSVSGVGTGELFF
abundance: once
v_gene: TRBV5-1
j_gene: TRBJ2-2
d_gene: -

CDR3nt: TGCAGCGTCAGGACAGTTACTAACTATGGCTACACCTTC
CDR3aa: CSVRTVTNYGYTF
abundance: -
v_gene: TRBV29-1
j_gene: TRBJ1-2
d_gene: -

CDR3nt: TGTGCCACCAGCTCCGGGAGGAACACCGGGGAGCTGTTTTTT
CDR3aa: CATSSGRNTGELFF
abundance: once
v_gene: TRBV15
j_gene: TRBJ2-2
d_gene: -

CDR3nt: TGTGCCAGTAGTATACTAGCGGGTCTGAGCTCCTACAATGAGCAGTTCTTC
CDR3aa: CASSILAGLSSYNEQFF
abundance: -
v_gene: TRBV19
j_gene: TRBJ2-1
d_gene: TRBD2

CDR3nt: TGCGCCAGCAGCTTGCCGGGGGGTGCCGGGGAGCTGTTTTTT
CDR3aa: CASSLPGGAGELFF
abundance: once
v_gene: TRBV5-1
j_gene: TRBJ2-2
d_gene: TRBD2

CDR3nt: TGTGCCAGCAGCCGCGGCTCCTACAATGAGCAGTTCTTC
CDR3aa: CASSRGSYNEQFF
abundance: -
v_gene: TRBV5-4
j_gene: TRBJ2-1
d_gene: -

CDR3nt: TGCGCCAGCAGCCAAGGACAGATATCTTACAGTGTGGGGGCTTACAATGAGCAGTTCTTC
CDR3aa: CASSQGQISYSVGAYNEQFF
abundance: -
v_gene: TRBV4-3
j_gene: TRBJ2-1
d_gene: -

CDR3nt: TGTGCCACCAGTGATTGGGGACAGGGGGGGGAAGAGACCCAGTACTTC
CDR3aa: CATSDWGQGGEETQYF
abundance: once
v_gene: TRBV24-1
j_gene: TRBJ2-5
d_gene: TRBD1

CDR3nt: TGCGCCAGCAGCTTGATAACAGGGACAAACACCATATATTTT
CDR3aa: CASSLITGTNTIYF
abundance: -
v_gene: TRBV5-1
j_gene: TRBJ1-3
d_gene: -

CDR3nt: TGTGCCAGCAGCCTCCGGGACAGCTATGGCTACACCTTC
CDR3aa: CASSLRDSYGYTF
abundance: -
v_gene: TRBV7-9
j_gene: TRBJ1-2
d_gene: TRBD1

CDR3nt: TGCGCCAGCAGCTCGAGCCCGGGACAGAGCATTGAAAAACTGTTTTTT
CDR3aa: CASSSSPGQSIEKLFF
abundance: once
v_gene: TRBV4-3
j_gene: TRBJ1-4
d_gene: TRBD1

CDR3nt: TGTGCCAGCAGTTTAAGGGGTTCTGGATCACCCCTCCACTTT
CDR3aa: CASSLRGSGSPLHF
abundance: few
v_gene: TRBV28
j_gene: TRBJ1-6
d_gene: -

CDR3nt: TGTGCCAGCAGGTCGGATACGCAGTATTTT
CDR3aa: CASRSDTQYF
abundance: -
v_gene: TRBV12-3/TRBV12-4
j_gene: TRBJ2-3
d_gene: -

CDR3nt: TGCGCCAGCAGCAATGCCGGGACAGGGGCGACTGAAGCTTTCTTT
CDR3aa: CASSNAGTGATEAFF
abundance: -
v_gene: TRBV5-1
j_gene: TRBJ1-1
d_gene: TRBD1

CDR3nt: TGTGCCAGCAGTTCCCCGTCCCTACCCAGAGGAAAACTGTTTTTT
CDR3aa: CASSSPSLPRGKLFF
abundance: -
v_gene: TRBV6-2/TRBV6-3
j_gene: TRBJ1-4
d_gene: -

CDR3nt: TGTGCCAGCAGTGAAGGACAGGTCTACGAGCAGTACTTC
CDR3aa: CASSEGQVYEQYF
abundance: -
v_gene: TRBV2
j_gene: TRBJ2-7
d_gene: -

CDR3nt: TGTGCCAGCAGCTTGGACGGGCAGGGCGAAAAACTGTTTTTT
CDR3aa: CASSLDGQGEKLFF
abundance: -
v_gene: TRBV5-4
j_gene: TRBJ1-4
d_gene: -

CDR3nt: TGTGCCAGCAGCTTGACAGGACAGCCCGTCCCGGGGGAGCTGTTTTTT
CDR3aa: CASSLTGQPVPGELFF
abundance: -
v_gene: TRBV7-6
j_gene: TRBJ2-2
d_gene: -

CDR3nt: TGTGCCAGCTTAGGACAGGTGGGGGAGACCCAGTACTTC
CDR3aa: CASLGQVGETQYF
abundance: -
v_gene: TRBV6-5
j_gene: TRBJ2-5
d_gene: TRBD1

CDR3nt: TGTGCCAGCAGCAGCGGTCGAGATACGCAGTATTTT
CDR3aa: CASSSGRDTQYF
abundance: -
v_gene: TRBV6-6
j_gene: TRBJ2-3
d_gene: -

CDR3nt: TGTGCCAGCAAACTATCAGATACGCAGTATTTT
CDR3aa: CASKLSDTQYF
abundance: once
v_gene: TRBV13
j_gene: TRBJ2-3
d_gene: -

CDR3nt: TGTGCCAGCAGTGCCGGACTAGGGATGGTTCGGTTCTTC
CDR3aa: CASSAGLGMVRFF
abundance: -
v_gene: TRBV9
j_gene: TRBJ2-1
d_gene: TRBD2

CDR3nt: TGTGCCATCGGGCTTCTCTCTGGAAACACCATATATTTT
CDR3aa: CAIGLLSGNTIYF
abundance: few
v_gene: TRBV10-3
j_gene: TRBJ1-3
d_gene: -

CDR3nt: TGTGCCAGTAGACATAGAGCTAGCGGGGGTAGAGATACGCAGTATTTT
CDR3aa: CASRHRASGGRDTQYF
abundance: -
v_gene: TRBV19
j_gene: TRBJ2-3
d_gene: TRBD2

CDR3nt: TGTGCCAGCAGCAACTTGGGAGGAAAAAACTATGGCTACACCTTC
CDR3aa: CASSNLGGKNYGYTF
abundance: -
v_gene: TRBV9
j_gene: TRBJ1-2
d_gene: -

CDR3nt: TGTGCCAGCAGCTTTAACGGGATTAATAATTCACCCCTCCACTTT
CDR3aa: CASSFNGINNSPLHF
abundance: -
v_gene: TRBV5-4
j_gene: TRBJ1-6
d_gene: -

CDR3nt: TGTGCCAGCAGAGATGGACAGGGGGCCACTGAAGCTTTCTTT
CDR3aa: CASRDGQGATEAFF
abundance: once
v_gene: TRBV6-5
j_gene: TRBJ1-1
d_gene: TRBD1

CDR3nt: TGTGCCAGCATGGGGGGGAGCACTGAAGCTTTCTTT
CDR3aa: CASMGGSTEAFF
abundance: -
v_gene: TRBV6-5
j_gene: TRBJ1-1
d_gene: -

CDR3nt: TGTGCCAGCAGTTCAGAGACAGGGGTCTATGGCTACACCTTC
CDR3aa: CASSSETGVYGYTF
abundance: -
v_gene: TRBV6-5
j_gene: TRBJ1-2
d_gene: TRBD1